The 6 T cell receptor beta chains below come from one sample, sequenced in a study of memory CD4+ T cells and cytomegalovirus serostatus (dated by TCRdb to about 2019). Library construction relied on the immunoSEQ multiplex PCR assay. This immuneACCESS table, as held by TCRdb, lists in-frame sequences with V and J called but not all clones. Of the missing ones, under half trace to an unresolved V gene in checked studies; the others have no known cause. The sample table holds about 50,000 clones, of which 60% to 80% were seen once. The ten largest make up approximately 0.7% of the sample. Single viable CD3+CD4+CD8-CD45RO+ cells were sorted as memory CD4+ T cells on a FACSAria II. Sequencing was performed on memory CD4+ T cells from blood. The receptors derive from an adult in good health and CMV-seronegative.

This clone is deemed medium-sized. The chain has TRBV10-3 and TRBJ2-1; perhaps D is TRBD1 or TRBD2 (5 bases each). Germline CDR1 ENHRY, CDR2 SYGVKD. V lost 6 bases to trimming and J lost 6 bases, with 21 bases between them. This CDR3 contains 16 residues. CDR3 loop: CAISTRPRGDPNEQFF. CDR3 nucleotide sequence: TGTGCCATCAGCACTCGCCCCCGAGGGGACCCCAATGAGCAGTTCTTC.

V usage is TRBV21-1 and J usage is TRBJ2-6. TRBV21-1 is a pseudogene locus. This CDR3 region has 19 residues. The CDR3 sequence: CASSKRKFHRHAGANVLTF. In DNA, the CDR3 is TGTGCCAGCAGCAAAAGGAAGTTCCACCGGCATGCTGGGGCCAACGTCCTGACTTTC.

The chain carries TRBV6-4 and TRBJ1-5; D possibly corresponds to TRBD1 (5 bases). This CDR3 has 13 amino acids. Germline V lookup: CDR1 MRHNA, CDR2 SNTAGT. Trimming stripped 2 bases from V and 8 bases from J, with 10 bases between. The CDR3 nucleotides are TGTGCCAGCAGTGACAACTCGGGGGAGCCCCAGCATTTT. It translates to CASSDNSGEPQHF.

The chain couples TRBV19 to TRBJ2-7; 8 bases fit TRBD1. V gave up 5 bases and J gave up 0 bases; unmatched junction bases: 9. Germline-derived CDR1 and CDR2 are LNHDA and SQIVND (reference sequence). The CDR3 has 16 residues. CDR3: CASSSPRDRSSYEQYF. CDR3 nucleotides: TGTGCCAGTAGTTCCCCCCGGGACAGGAGCTCCTACGAGCAGTACTTC.

The chain is built from TRBV2 and TRBJ1-5; no definite D call. CDR3 length equals 15 residues. V shed 5 bases and J shed 3 bases, with 14 bases lying between them. Germline-derived CDR1 and CDR2 are SNHLY and FYNNEI. As DNA, the CDR3 is TGTGCCAGCAGTTTGCACAGCAATGTCAATCAGCCCCAGCATTTT. This encodes CASSLHSNVNQPQHF.

The chain is built from TRBV28 and TRBJ1-3, with 9 bases aligning to TRBD1. Trimming cost V 5 bases and J 1 base; bases outside gene matches: 6. CDR1 and CDR2 (germline): MDHEN, SYDVKM. The CDR3 totals 16 residues. CDR3 in amino acids: CASSTPGTGSGNTIYF. CDR3 coding DNA: TGTGCCAGCAGTACCCCGGGGACAGGGTCTGGAAACACCATATATTTT.